A single sample is the source of the 6 T cell receptor beta chains below, sequenced in a study of vaccination and CD4 T cells after COVID-19. These TCRs' antigens remain unknown. Treatment of the sample: approximately 11-day PBMC culture with coronavirus spike peptide pools or control peptides (ViraFEST assay). An Oncomine TCR Beta short-read assay was used to sequence the DNA from cultured CD4+ T cells. MiXCR, run by TCRdb on the PCR reads, gives a single entry per CDR3 protein. The sample consists of some 17,000 distinct CDR3 sequences, 60% to 65% of them appearing once. The material sequenced was CD4+ T cells from blood, cultured in vitro. These receptors were obtained from a human donor who had recovered from COVID-19.

This chain uses TRBV29-1 with TRBJ1-1; 8 positions agree with TRBD1. The germline CDR1 and CDR2 sequences are SQVTM and ANQGSEA. The CDR3 is 14 amino acids. With V trimmed by 4 bases and J by 1 base, 5 bases remained unmatched. The CDR3 loop is CSVVRQGANTEAFF. The CDR3, as DNA: TGCAGCGTTGTTCGCCAGGGGGCGAACACTGAAGCTTTCTTT.

This clonotype was observed a few times. The V call is TRBV19, the J call TRBJ1-5, with D perhaps matching TRBD1 (5 bases). V was trimmed by 3 bases and J by 4 bases, leaving 7 bases between them. The CDR3 extends over 13 amino acids. From germline, CDR1 is LNHDA and CDR2 SQIVND (reference sequence). The CDR3 nucleotides read TGTGCCAGTAGTATCCGGGGGAATCAGCCCCAGCATTTT. Translation gives CASSIRGNQPQHF.

V and J are TRBV6-1 and TRBJ2-7; possibly TRBD1 or TRBD2 for D (5 bases each). CDR3 length: 14 amino acids. With 2 bases removed from V and 3 bases from J, the gap between germline ends came to 11 bases. Looked up from germline, CDR1 is MNHNS and CDR2 is SASEGT. The CDR3 sequence: CASSESRGVYEQYF. The CDR3 DNA sequence: TGTGCCAGCAGTGAATCCCGAGGGGTCTACGAGCAGTACTTC.

This chain links TRBV30 with TRBJ1-6; D may be TRBD1 (6 bases). Germline values: CDR1 GTSNPN, CDR2 SVGIG (reference sequence). V lost 0 bases to trimming and J lost 2 bases, with 11 bases between them. This CDR3 region has 16 residues. The CDR3 DNA reads TGTGCCTGGAGTGTATACGGGGACACCTATAATTCACCCCTCCACTTT. Residues: CAWSVYGDTYNSPLHF. The variable domain in full, with the rest retrieved from reference TRBV30 and TRBJ1-6, is SQTIHQWPATLVQPVGSPLSLECTVEGTSNPNLYWYRQAAGRGLQLLFYSVGIGQISSEVPQNLSASRPQDRQFILSSKKLLLSDSGFYLCAWSVYGDTYNSPLHFGNGTRLTVT.

The J gene is TRBJ2-7, the V gene TRBV20-1; unclear D gene. Trimming removed 1 base at V and 3 bases at J, with 13 bases between. The CDR3 is 14 residues long. Germline CDR1 reads DFQATT; CDR2 reads SNEGSKA (reference sequence). The CDR3 sequence: CSARAPMTDYEQYF. The CDR3 nucleotides read TGCAGTGCTAGAGCCCCCATGACTGACTACGAGCAGTACTTC.

In this sample, this clonotype turned up once. The chain joins TRBV28 to TRBJ1-2; D is unclear. Germline V gene data show CDR1 as MDHEN and CDR2 as SYDVKM. This CDR3 is built from 12 residues. Trimming removed 2 bases at V and 4 bases at J, with 5 bases between. This chain's CDR3 is CASSLSGYGYTF. CDR3 coding DNA: TGTGCCAGCAGTTTAAGCGGCTATGGCTACACCTTC.